This T cell receptor (beta chain) was obtained from a study of human T cells and chemical hapten exposure (dated by TCRdb to the early 2020s). Background for the entire study: For sensitization, 2% DPC in acetone was applied to a roughly 2 cm by roughly 2 cm area of upper inner arm skin. Throughout the study period of 20 to 25 weeks, patients also received therapeutic DPC doses to the scalp every week. Patch testing on the upper back used Finn chambers containing 0.01% DPC, with scoring done after 6 days according to International Contact Dermatitis Research Group standards. Alopecia areata with under or over 50% scalp involvement, alopecia totalis and alopecia universalis were represented in the patient cohort, which was mostly female. The libraries were sequenced as a pool, and the TCR yield per sample differed mostly because of small variations in library volumes within the pool. Peripheral blood TCR repertoire changes were tracked in vivo in alopecia patients during primary and secondary sensitization to the hapten diphenylcyclopropenone (DPC). Blood samples were taken from patients before sensitization (week 0) and at 2, 6 and about 24 weeks after DPC sensitization. For TCR sequencing, blood came from 25 to 30 alopecia patients at anywhere from one to four time points (pre-sensitization, 2, 6 and 24 weeks). Study-wide findings and limitations: A positive correlation was found between the number of PT1 expanded TCRs and patch test score, with significance reached at thresholds 8, 16 and 32 but not 4. Alopecia, a presumed autoimmune disease, was present in all patients, so the immune response of the patients might differ from that of healthy individuals. DPC sensitization did not change how many TCRs were above 1 in 1000 frequency, and no evidence was found of alterations in global repertoire structure. Repeated subsampling changed both the strength of the expansion versus patch-test correlation and the threshold at which that correlation became significant. Compared with pre-sensitization or healthy control sets, expanded TCRs formed significantly more large CDR3 similarity clusters, which is consistent with antigen-driven responses.

The time point label corresponds to: patch test 1, 2 weeks after DPC sensitization. What this sample's treatment or condition label stands for: therapeutic diphenylcyclopropenone sensitization with weekly scalp DPC. At each patch-test visit, blood was drawn before the patch test was applied. Patients were considered eligible if aged 18 to 70, diagnosed with alopecia and deemed suitable for DPC therapy, and patients were excluded if pregnant. Total RNA was extracted from unfractionated whole blood that had been collected in Tempus Blood RNA tubes. Details on this clonotype: Its cognate antigen has yet to be identified. Qualities for individual bases were not recorded, and no much larger clone is one base off.

According to the germline V gene (reference sequence), CDR1 reads DFQATT and CDR2 reads SNEGSKA. V was cut back by 4 bases and J by 1 base, leaving a gap of 7 bases between them. The CDR3, from cysteine to phenylalanine, totals 13 residues. Only the CDR3 part of the read is kept: 39 bases, read in frame from the first base. Receptors were amplified or captured by RACE. Sequencing took place on a NextSeq 500. During library preparation, unique molecular identifiers were attached to individual cDNA molecules so that TCRs could be counted in a quantitative, reproducible way. Each blood RNA sample was used to sequence both TCR alpha and TCR beta chains. The original methods were these. A median of approximately 100,000 TCRs per sample was observed, with a range of about 23,224 to 700,000. The Decombinator software suite was used to annotate the V, J and CDR3 of the TCR reads. For the PS versus PT1 abundance plots, all samples were subsampled to the same number of TCRs (28,000). TCRs were defined as expanded if absent before sensitization and observed at least eight times at the 2-week time point. In-frame beta chains were kept once TCRdb had trimmed the public reads at Q25 with fastp and called clones with MiXCR. Under each unique CDR3 protein, matching rows form one entry showing the most common genes and DNA. The V and J calls were determined by TCRdb, not by the authors. Recorded for this sample are roughly 360,000 distinct CDR3 sequences; around 4.8% of them occurred a single time. Clones ranked in the top ten supply about 2.1% of the sample.

The sequenced sample was whole blood, obtained in connection with sensitization to the hapten diphenylcyclopropenone (DPC). The sequence is built from TRBV20-1 and TRBJ2-2; too little of a D gene remains to name it. The TCR originated in a woman between 50 and 59 years old with alopecia areata. Some clones in this sample may be carry-over from other donors' samples. The sequence in DNA is TGCAGTGCTACCAGACAGAACACCGGGGAGCTGTTTTTT. This gives the protein CSATRQNTGELFF.